The rows below give T cell receptor beta chains drawn from one sample of a study of T cell responses to AZD1222 COVID-19 vaccine. Sequencing was performed with immunoSEQ multiplex PCR; in TCRdb, only in-frame clones are kept and a portion is missing. Of some 110,000 clones detected, approximately 90% appear once; the ten largest clones hold approximately 3.5%. Here the sequenced sample was peripheral blood, taken 28 days after the second AZD1222 dose. These receptors were taken from an adult who received the AZD1222 COVID-19 vaccine. Both conserved end residues are part of each CDR3. D genes are given only for firm matches. The size of a clone is reported for some rows only, either as once, few or many, or as a class for expanded clones.

v_call: TRBV19; j_call: TRBJ1-1; d_call: NA; clone_size: NA; cdr3_nt: TGTGCCAGTAGTATCGAGGGTCGGACTGAAGCTTTCTTT; cdr3_aa: CASSIEGRTEAFF
v_call: TRBV6-5; j_call: TRBJ2-2; d_call: NA; clone_size: once; cdr3_nt: TGTGCCAGCAGGGACAGACAAGACACCGGGGAGCTGTTTTTT; cdr3_aa: CASRDRQDTGELFF
v_call: TRBV18; j_call: TRBJ2-1; d_call: NA; clone_size: NA; cdr3_nt: TGTGCCAGCTCACCCCCAAGTTTGGCCGTCAATGAGCAGTTCTTC; cdr3_aa: CASSPPSLAVNEQFF
v_call: TRBV7-8; j_call: TRBJ2-7; d_call: NA; clone_size: NA; cdr3_nt: TGTGCCAGCAGTCACCCCCAGACAGGAGTTTACTCCTACGAGCAGTACTTC; cdr3_aa: CASSHPQTGVYSYEQYF
v_call: TRBV10-3; j_call: TRBJ2-3; d_call: TRBD2; clone_size: NA; cdr3_nt: TGTGCCATGAAAGAACGGGAGGGGGGTACGCAGTATTTT; cdr3_aa: CAMKEREGGTQYF
v_call: TRBV7-2; j_call: TRBJ1-2; d_call: TRBD1; clone_size: few; cdr3_nt: TGTGCCAGCAGCTTAAGGACAGGGCCAAACTATGGCTACACCTTC; cdr3_aa: CASSLRTGPNYGYTF
v_call: TRBV27; j_call: TRBJ2-7; d_call: NA; clone_size: NA; cdr3_nt: TGTGCCAGCAGTCCCCGACTAGCTCCAGGGGGCTACGAGCAGTACTTC; cdr3_aa: CASSPRLAPGGYEQYF
v_call: TRBV28; j_call: TRBJ2-3; d_call: NA; clone_size: NA; cdr3_nt: TGTGCCAGCAGCCTCCGGGACTTAGACTTTTTT; cdr3_aa: CASSLRDLDFF
v_call: TRBV7-3; j_call: TRBJ1-2; d_call: NA; clone_size: NA; cdr3_nt: TGTGCCAGCAGCTTAATTGAGGGTAATGGCTACACCTTC; cdr3_aa: CASSLIEGNGYTF
v_call: TRBV29-1; j_call: TRBJ1-4; d_call: NA; clone_size: once; cdr3_nt: TGCAGCACCTCGGATGCAACTAATGAAAAACTGTTTTTT; cdr3_aa: CSTSDATNEKLFF
v_call: TRBV4-3; j_call: TRBJ2-7; d_call: TRBD2; clone_size: NA; cdr3_nt: TGCGCCAGCAGCCAAGAGAACCCAGATCGACTAGCGGGATCGTACGAGCAGTACTTC; cdr3_aa: CASSQENPDRLAGSYEQYF
v_call: TRBV10-3; j_call: TRBJ2-1; d_call: TRBD2; clone_size: NA; cdr3_nt: TGTGCCATCAGTGAGTCAGCGGGAGGGGCTTACAATGAGCAGTTCTTC; cdr3_aa: CAISESAGGAYNEQFF
v_call: TRBV3-1/TRBV3-2; j_call: TRBJ2-7; d_call: NA; clone_size: NA; cdr3_nt: TGTGCCAGCAGCCAATCTAGCGAGCAGTACTTC; cdr3_aa: CASSQSSEQYF
v_call: TRBV7-2; j_call: TRBJ2-1; d_call: TRBD1; clone_size: NA; cdr3_nt: TGTGCCAGCAGCTCACACAGGGGGAGCTCCTACAATGAGCAGTTCTTC; cdr3_aa: CASSSHRGSSYNEQFF
v_call: TRBV5-6; j_call: TRBJ2-1; d_call: NA; clone_size: NA; cdr3_nt: TGTGCCAGCAGCTTTGGGGGCTCCTACAATGAGCAGTTCTTC; cdr3_aa: CASSFGGSYNEQFF
v_call: TRBV7-9; j_call: TRBJ1-2; d_call: NA; clone_size: NA; cdr3_nt: TGTGCCAGCAGCCGTTTGAGGGATGGAGATGGCTACACCTTC; cdr3_aa: CASSRLRDGDGYTF
v_call: TRBV18; j_call: TRBJ1-6; d_call: NA; clone_size: NA; cdr3_nt: TGTGCCAGCTCACCACCCATCGGGACGGTCAATTCACCCCTCCACTTT; cdr3_aa: CASSPPIGTVNSPLHF
v_call: TRBV5-6; j_call: TRBJ1-5; d_call: TRBD1; clone_size: once; cdr3_nt: TGTGCCAGCAGCTTGTGGGGACAGGGCAATCAGCCCCAGCATTTT; cdr3_aa: CASSLWGQGNQPQHF
v_call: TRBV4-2; j_call: TRBJ2-1; d_call: NA; clone_size: NA; cdr3_nt: TGTGCCAGCAGCCAAGATCGCAACAATGAGCAGTTCTTC; cdr3_aa: CASSQDRNNEQFF
v_call: TRBV4-1; j_call: TRBJ2-3; d_call: NA; clone_size: NA; cdr3_nt: TGCGCCAGCAGCCATCGAAGGAGAGATACGCAGTATTTT; cdr3_aa: CASSHRRRDTQYF
v_call: TRBV9; j_call: TRBJ2-5; d_call: NA; clone_size: NA; cdr3_nt: TGTGCCAGCAGCGTAGGAGGCCTACAAGAGACCCAGTACTTC; cdr3_aa: CASSVGGLQETQYF
v_call: TRBV10-3; j_call: TRBJ2-5; d_call: TRBD2; clone_size: few; cdr3_nt: TGTGCCATCAGTGATCTAGCGGGGGGCCAAGAGACCCAGTACTTC; cdr3_aa: CAISDLAGGQETQYF
v_call: TRBV9; j_call: TRBJ2-3; d_call: NA; clone_size: NA; cdr3_nt: TGTGCCAGCAGCGTAGTTGGAGGGGGGGCGGATACGCAGTATTTT; cdr3_aa: CASSVVGGGADTQYF
v_call: TRBV6-4; j_call: TRBJ1-2; d_call: NA; clone_size: once; cdr3_nt: TGTGCCAGCAGCCCTGACGGGATCTATGGCTACACCTTC; cdr3_aa: CASSPDGIYGYTF
v_call: TRBV5-6; j_call: TRBJ1-1; d_call: TRBD1; clone_size: NA; cdr3_nt: TGTGCCAGCAGCTTCCGGGACAGGGGGACTGAAGCTTTCTTT; cdr3_aa: CASSFRDRGTEAFF
v_call: TRBV19; j_call: TRBJ1-1; d_call: NA; clone_size: NA; cdr3_nt: TGTGCCAGTAGTATATCTACAGGGTGGTCCACTGAAGCTTTCTTT; cdr3_aa: CASSISTGWSTEAFF
v_call: TRBV20-1; j_call: TRBJ1-1; d_call: NA; clone_size: NA; cdr3_nt: TGCAGTGCCCCCTTGAACACTGAAGCTTTCTTT; cdr3_aa: CSAPLNTEAFF
v_call: TRBV9; j_call: TRBJ1-1; d_call: NA; clone_size: NA; cdr3_nt: TGTGCCAGCAGGGGAAATCCGGGGAACACTGAAGCTTTCTTT; cdr3_aa: CASRGNPGNTEAFF
v_call: TRBV5-4; j_call: TRBJ2-7; d_call: TRBD2; clone_size: NA; cdr3_nt: TGTGCCAGCAGCTTGGAGTTAGCGGGGGGGATAACCACCTACGAGCAGTACTTC; cdr3_aa: CASSLELAGGITTYEQYF
v_call: TRBV7-2; j_call: TRBJ1-3; d_call: NA; clone_size: NA; cdr3_nt: TGTGCCAGCAGCCCAAGACCGTTTCTCTCTGGAAACACCATATATTTT; cdr3_aa: CASSPRPFLSGNTIYF